This T cell receptor beta chain was captured in a study of patients and donors after allogeneic stem cell transplantation (dated by TCRdb to the early 2020s). The library was made by RT-PCR. The sample was run on a NextSeq 550. TCRdb's own reprocessing of the public reads used fastp at Q25 and MiXCR and kept productive beta chains. Each entry merges the rows of one CDR3 protein and shows their most common DNA and genes. Recorded for this sample are 95,000 to 120,000 distinct CDR3 sequences; 35% of them occurred a single time. The ten largest clones add up to around 27% of the sample. The CDR3, from cysteine to phenylalanine, totals 11 residues. The CDR3 DNA has 33 bases and is translated from base 1. In the germline V gene, CDR1 corresponds to MDHEN and CDR2 to SYDVKM. Worth noting for this clonotype: It has no known antigen specificity. At one end the junction does not follow the germline gene, possibly because of a read error.

This TCR was sampled from a human donor who was either an allogeneic HSCT recipient or a stem cell or donor lymphocyte infusion donor (not recorded which). It is not recorded whose cells these are; they may come from a transplant donor. The receptor chain draws on TRBV28 and TRBJ2-7; the D gene is perhaps TRBD2, on 5 matching bases. The specimen was blood, either unsorted or a sorted T cell fraction (not recorded which). The bases are TGTGCCAGCAGTTCCCTCGGCGGGCGGGACTTC. It is translated as CASSSLGGRDF.